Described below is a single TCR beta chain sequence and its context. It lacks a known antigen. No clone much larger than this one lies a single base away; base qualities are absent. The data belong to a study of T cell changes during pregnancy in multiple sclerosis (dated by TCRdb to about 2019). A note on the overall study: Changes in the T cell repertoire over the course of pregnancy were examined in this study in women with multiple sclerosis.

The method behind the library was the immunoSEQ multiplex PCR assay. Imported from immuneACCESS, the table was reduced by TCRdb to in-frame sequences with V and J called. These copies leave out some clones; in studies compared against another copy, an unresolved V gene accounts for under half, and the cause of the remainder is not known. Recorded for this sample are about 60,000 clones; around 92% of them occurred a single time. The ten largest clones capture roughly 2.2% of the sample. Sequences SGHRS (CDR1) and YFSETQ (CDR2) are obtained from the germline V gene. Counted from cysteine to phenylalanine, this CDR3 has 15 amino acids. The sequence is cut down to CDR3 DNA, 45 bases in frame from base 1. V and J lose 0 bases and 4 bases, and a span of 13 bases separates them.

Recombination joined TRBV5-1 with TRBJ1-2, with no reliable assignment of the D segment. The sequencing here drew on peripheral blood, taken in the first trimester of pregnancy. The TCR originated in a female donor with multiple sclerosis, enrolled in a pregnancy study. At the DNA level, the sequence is TGCGCCAGCAGCTTGGAATTCGGGGAGGTCTATGGCTACACCTTC. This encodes CASSLEFGEVYGYTF.